In this sample, the clone carrying this TCR beta chain turned up a few times. Its antigen is not known. The TCR beta CDR3 regions underwent amplification using RNA transcripts as the source. The HTBI primer set drove a first-round RT-PCR of the TCR CDR3. TCRdb itself ran the multiplex PCR reads through MiXCR, one entry per CDR3 protein. This table has hundreds of thousands of distinct CDR3 sequences, roughly 20% appearing once. Exclusions: uncontrolled infection, other autoimmune disease, pregnancy, lactation. On the basis of clinical symptoms, serum thyroxine and TRAb, thyroid ultrasound and orbital computed tomography, diagnoses were made. The data are from a study of T cells in Graves' hyperthyroidism and ophthalmopathy. Whole-study context: Pretreatment peripheral blood was obtained at initial diagnosis. Overall study results and limits: Most expanded thyroid clonotypes above 0.001 recurred in blood.

Germline CDR1 and CDR2: SGDLS and YYNGEE. Trimming removed 0 bases from V and 5 bases from J, with 12 bases in between. The CDR3 is 14 amino acids. Sequenced sample: blood. The V and J genes are TRBV9 and TRBJ2-7; D is ambiguous. The sequence came from a man under 40 with Graves' ophthalmopathy. CDR3 in amino acids: CASSVGRSIDEQYF. The CDR3 bases are TGTGCCAGCAGCGTAGGGCGCAGTATCGACGAGCAGTACTTC. The variable domain in full, completed from reference TRBV9 and TRBJ2-7, reads DSGVTQTPKHLITATGQRVTLRCSPRSGDLSVYWYQQSLDQGLQFLIQYYNGEERAKGNILERFSAQQFPDLHSELNLSSLELGDSALYFCASSVGRSIDEQYFGPGTRLTVT.